These 30 T cell receptor beta chains were all obtained from the same sample, sequenced in a study of shared clonotypes between healthy human individuals. The method was immunoSEQ multiplex PCR; TCRdb's version includes in-frame clones alone and lacks a portion of them. The sample has around 940,000 clones, approximately 80% seen once; the top ten hold nearly 1.5%. Material for sequencing was memory CD4+ T cells sorted from blood. Subset reported: CD45RA-negative fraction. The receptors here all came from a man between 18 and 29 years old in good health.

This clone has ten or more counts. The genes are TRBV7-2 and TRBJ2-5; weak D call: TRBD1 (6 bases). Trimming removed 4 bases at V and 6 bases at J, with 12 bases between. This CDR3 contains 13 residues. Germline V gene sequence: CDR1 SGHTA, CDR2 FQGNSA. CDR3 nucleotides: TGTGCCAGCAGCTACCAGGGGACGCAGACCCAGTACTTC. Its protein is CASSYQGTQTQYF.

Comment on this clone: This same CDR3 is encoded by further DNA sequences in the sample. J is TRBJ1-1 and V is TRBV5-1; D remains unclear. Germline V gives CDR1 SGHRS, CDR2 YFSETQ. This CDR3 contains 13 residues. Trimming left V 4 bases short and J 0 bases short, with 7 bases between. The CDR3 sequence is CASSLSLNTEAFF. Written as DNA, the CDR3 is TGCGCCAGCAGCCTCTCACTGAACACTGAAGCTTTCTTT.

The chain uses TRBV5-4 and TRBJ2-5; the match to TRBD1 covers 9 bases. Germline V gives CDR1 SGHNT, CDR2 YYREEE (reference sequence). Trimming cost V 5 bases and J 0 bases; bases outside gene matches: 5. The CDR3 has 15 amino acids. The CDR3 DNA is TGTGCCAGCAGACCTGGACAGGGGTACCAAGAGACCCAGTACTTC. Amino acids: CASRPGQGYQETQYF.

DNA for the CDR3: TGTGCCAGCAGCGTTCAGGAAAGAAACACCGGGGAGCTGTTTTTT. It codes for CASSVQERNTGELFF. This rearrangement joins TRBV9 to TRBJ2-2; D uncertain. V lost 2 bases to trimming and J lost 2 bases, with 10 bases between them. The CDR3 loop spans 15 amino acids. Germline V gene data show CDR1 as SGDLS and CDR2 as YYNGEE.

This clone was picked up a small number of times. The V gene is TRBV4-1, the J gene TRBJ1-6; TRBD1 agrees at 7 bases. This CDR3 is 15 amino acids long. The V gene end was trimmed by 2 bases and the J gene end by 6 bases; junction bases not matched to a gene: 4. Germline V lookup: CDR1 MGHRA, CDR2 YSYEKL. The CDR3 DNA reads TGCGCCAGCAGCCAAAGGGGGACAGCTAATTCACCCCTCCACTTT. Amino acids: CASSQRGTANSPLHF.

The chain links TRBV5-1 to TRBJ1-5, with D possibly TRBD1 on 6 matching bases. This CDR3 has 15 amino acids. Between the trimmed V and J ends, which lost 2 bases and 3 bases, there was a span of 12 bases. CDR1 and CDR2 (germline): SGHRS, YFSETQ. The CDR3 here is CASSLNGQPNQPQHF. The CDR3 nucleotides are TGCGCCAGCAGCTTAAATGGACAGCCCAATCAGCCCCAGCATTTT.

CDR3 protein: CASSVAIGTSGIAGELFF. Here the CDR3 DNA reads TGTGCCAGCAGCGTAGCAATAGGGACTAGCGGTATCGCCGGGGAGCTGTTTTTT. This sequence joins TRBV9 and TRBJ2-2; TRBD2 matches at 11 bases. V lost 0 bases to trimming and J lost 6 bases; unmatched junction nucleotides: 10. Germline lookup yields CDR1 SGDLS and CDR2 YYNGEE. The length of the CDR3 is 18 residues.

As to this clone: One end of the junction does not line up with germline, which may come from a read error. This sample also contains other DNA sequences that code for the same CDR3. The chain employs TRBV30 and TRBJ2-5; D gene ambiguous. Germline CDR1 GTSNPN, CDR2 SVGIG (reference sequence). This CDR3 has 11 amino acids. This chain's CDR3 is CAWSHQETQYF. The CDR3 region has the DNA TGTGCCTGGAGTCACCAGGAGACCCAGTACTTC.

This clone has a single count. The chain carries TRBV28 and TRBJ1-2; 8 nucleotides agree with TRBD1. The trim removed 6 bases at V and 4 bases at J, leaving 4 bases unmatched. The CDR3 extends over 13 amino acids. CDR1 is MDHEN and CDR2 is SYDVKM in the germline V gene. CDR3 DNA sequence: TGTGCCAGCAGCGGACAGGGCCCCTATGGCTACACCTTC. This gives the protein CASSGQGPYGYTF.

This chain joins TRBV28 and TRBJ1-4; D remains unclear. The V gene lost 1 base and the J gene lost 5 bases, with 11 bases spanning the gap. Germline assignment: CDR1 MDHEN and CDR2 SYDVKM. This CDR3 has 15 residues. CDR3 DNA sequence: TGTGCCAGCAGTTTATCGACGGGCCCAAATGAAAAACTGTTTTTT. This encodes CASSLSTGPNEKLFF.

This clone was counted a few times. The chain combines TRBV6-1 with TRBJ1-5, with TRBD1 matching over 9 bases. Germline loops: CDR1 MNHNS, CDR2 SASEGT. CDR3 size: 15 residues. Trimming took 7 bases from V and 6 from J; bases not matched to a gene: 10. The CDR3 DNA is TGTGCCAGCACCCTCGAGGGACAGGGATTTCAGCCCCAGCATTTT. Residues: CASTLEGQGFQPQHF.

The chain couples TRBV12-5 to TRBJ2-7; 8 bases match TRBD1. The CDR3 has 18 amino acids. V shed 0 bases, J shed 0 bases, and the junction held 10 bases outside the gene matches. The germline V gene encodes CDR1 LGHNT and CDR2 FRNRAP. This CDR3 is CASGLVIGTGELSYEQYF. CDR3 bases: TGTGCTAGTGGTTTGGTTATCGGGACAGGTGAACTCTCCTACGAGCAGTACTTC. Full variable domain (rest looked up from reference TRBV12-5 and TRBJ2-7): DARVTQTPRHKVTEMGQEVTMRCQPILGHNTVFWYRQTMMQGLELLAYFRNRAPLDDSGMPKDRFSAEMPDATLATLKIQPSEPRDSAVYFCASGLVIGTGELSYEQYFGPGTRLTVT.

The chain uses TRBV11-2 and TRBJ1-1; D is unresolved. V lost 1 base, J lost 6 bases, and 6 bases lay in between. From germline, CDR1 is SGHAT and CDR2 FQNNGV. The CDR3 is 12 amino acids. The CDR3 nucleotides are TGTGCCAGCAGCTTAGGTCCAGCTGAAGCTTTCTTT. Protein sequence: CASSLGPAEAFF. Looking up the rest from reference TRBV11-2 and TRBJ1-1 gives the full variable domain: EAGVAQSPRYKIIEKRQSVAFWCNPISGHATLYWYQQILGQGPKLLIQFQNNGVVDDSQLPKDRFSAERLKGVDSTLKIQPAKLEDSAVYLCASSLGPAEAFFGQGTRLTVV.

This clone is a singleton in its sample. V is TRBV25-1 and J is TRBJ2-7, with TRBD2 matching 9 bases. With V trimmed by 5 bases and J by 0 bases, 14 bases remained unmatched. Germline CDR1 and CDR2: MGHDK and SYGVNS. The CDR3 runs to 18 residues. CDR3 sequence (DNA): TGTGCCAGCAGTTCACCGCTAGCGGGGCCCGCAAGCTCCTACGAGCAGTACTTC. The encoded protein is CASSSPLAGPASSYEQYF.

The chain is built from TRBV2 and TRBJ1-5, with unresolved D. Germline assignment: CDR1 SNHLY and CDR2 FYNNEI. There are 14 residues in the CDR3. Trimming removed 3 bases at V and 0 bases at J, with 6 bases between. The CDR3 reads CASSDRISNQPQHF. Here the CDR3 DNA reads TGTGCCAGCAGTGACCGAATTAGCAATCAGCCCCAGCATTTT.

This sequence joins TRBV30 and TRBJ2-7; the D gene is possibly TRBD1 (5 bases). The germline gives CDR1 GTSNPN, CDR2 SVGIG (reference sequence). The CDR3 totals 13 residues. With 0 bases removed from V and 0 bases from J, the gap between germline ends came to 6 bases. The CDR3 coding sequence is TGTGCCTGGAGTGTAGGGGCCTCCTACGAGCAGTACTTC. Amino acid sequence: CAWSVGASYEQYF.

The chain couples TRBV25-1 to TRBJ2-1; possible D gene TRBD1, 5 bases. V gave up 9 bases and J gave up 5 bases, with 11 bases separating them. The CDR3 runs 12 residues. Germline lookup yields CDR1 MGHDK and CDR2 SYGVNS. Written as DNA, the CDR3 is TGTGCCAGTAGACAGAGAAACAATGAGCAGTTCTTC. This translates into CASRQRNNEQFF.

This chain uses TRBV5-4 with TRBJ1-2, with D unresolved. The CDR3 is 13 amino acids. Between the trimmed V and J ends, which lost 4 bases and 3 bases, there was a span of 10 bases. CDR1 is SGHNT, CDR2 YYREEE, per germline (reference sequence). The DNA of the CDR3 is TGTGCCAGCAGCGCTAGGATTGACTATGGCTACACCTTC. It translates to CASSARIDYGYTF.

V usage is TRBV28 and J usage is TRBJ1-1; 8 bases fit TRBD1. Per germline, CDR1 MDHEN and CDR2 SYDVKM. The CDR3 spans 14 residues. V shed 7 bases and J 1 base; nucleotides not matched to a gene: 5. CDR3 sequence reads: CASIDRGRNTEAFF. The CDR3 nucleotides are TGTGCCAGCATTGACAGGGGAAGGAACACTGAAGCTTTCTTT.

The chain combines TRBV4-1 with TRBJ2-5; D not certain. CDR1 is MGHRA and CDR2 is YSYEKL in the germline V gene. Trimming pared 2 bases from V and 5 bases from J, leaving 9 bases between. The CDR3 has 13 amino acids. CDR3 nucleotides: TGCGCCAGCAGCCAACTGACAACGGAGACCCAGTACTTC. As protein: CASSQLTTETQYF.

The chain carries TRBV6-5 and TRBJ2-7; D is uncertain. The V gene's germline CDR1 is MNHEY and CDR2 SVGAGI. V lost 5 bases and J lost 2, with 16 bases in between. This CDR3 has 15 amino acids. CDR3 DNA sequence: TGTGCCAGCAGTCCGAAGATCTCACGTACCTACGAGCAGTACTTC. Translation gives CASSPKISRTYEQYF.

In its sample, this clone was seen once. This chain links TRBV2 with TRBJ2-3; D is tentatively TRBD1 or TRBD2 (6 bases each). The CDR3 extends over 15 amino acids. V was clipped by 6 bases and J by 1 base, with 14 bases between them. Germline loops: CDR1 SNHLY, CDR2 FYNNEI. CDR3 amino acids: CASRFGGGGTDTQYF. As DNA, the CDR3 is TGTGCCAGCAGATTCGGGGGCGGGGGCACAGATACGCAGTATTTT.

The chain combines TRBV30 with TRBJ2-3; 9 nucleotides match TRBD2. V shed 5 bases, J shed 6 bases, and the junction held 9 bases outside the gene matches. The CDR3 extends over 14 amino acids. Germline CDR1 and CDR2: GTSNPN and SVGIG (reference sequence). The CDR3 sequence is CAWGTSLIVDTQYF. CDR3 in DNA: TGTGCCTGGGGGACTAGCCTTATAGTTGATACGCAGTATTTT.

The rearrangement joins TRBV7-2 to TRBJ1-5; possibly TRBD1 for D (5 bases). The CDR3 is made up of 17 amino acids. CDR1 is SGHTA and CDR2 is FQGNSA in the germline V gene. With 5 bases removed from V and 2 bases from J, the gap between germline ends came to 19 bases. CDR3 coding DNA: TGTGCCAGCAGCCGGGACCCACGTATGGGTGGCAATCAGCCCCAGCATTTT. This encodes CASSRDPRMGGNQPQHF.

V gene TRBV28 combines with J gene TRBJ2-3; 8 bases match TRBD1. There are 16 residues in the CDR3. Germline V CDR1 and CDR2: MDHEN, SYDVKM. Trimming at V came to 2 bases and at J to 6 bases, leaving 10 bases not matched to a gene. The CDR3, as DNA: TGTGCCAGCAGTTTAGGAGGGCAGGGGGCGGGGGATACGCAGTATTTT. Protein: CASSLGGQGAGDTQYF.

Notes on this clone: Other DNA sequences within the sample encode an identical CDR3. The J gene is TRBJ1-3, the V gene TRBV7-9; no reliable D call. V was clipped by 1 base and J by 0 bases, with 4 bases between them. Germline loops: CDR1 SEHNR, CDR2 FQNEAQ (reference sequence). This CDR3 comprises 14 residues. The CDR3 nucleotides read TGTGCCAGCAGCTTAGGGCTCTCTGGAAACACCATATATTTT. Its protein is CASSLGLSGNTIYF.

CDR3 sequence (DNA): TGTGCCAGCAACAACTACAGGGGAGGGGAGCAGTTCTTC. Its translation: CASNNYRGGEQFF. The rearrangement links TRBV6-5 to TRBJ2-1; TRBD1 or TRBD2 may be the D gene (7 bases each). V lost 7 bases and J 10 bases, leaving 17 bases between the germline ends. This CDR3 is built from 13 residues. Per the germline V gene, CDR1 is MNHEY and CDR2 is SVGAGI.

The genes are TRBV6-5 and TRBJ2-5, with TRBD2 identical over 8 bases. Per the germline V gene, CDR1 is MNHEY and CDR2 is SVGAGI. Losses at the gene ends were 7 bases for V and 5 bases for J; bases not matched to a gene: 9. CDR3 length: 14 amino acids. CDR3 in amino acids: CASKRGLAVETQYF. The CDR3 DNA reads as TGTGCCAGCAAACGAGGACTAGCAGTGGAGACCCAGTACTTC.

This clone was picked up many times. Additional DNA sequences in this sample encode the identical CDR3. DNA of the CDR3: TGCAGCGTTCTGTCCTCTGGGGCCAACGTCCTGACTTTC. This codes for CSVLSSGANVLTF. V gene TRBV29-1 combines with J gene TRBJ2-6; D uncertain. Germline-derived CDR1 and CDR2 are SQVTM and ANQGSEA. The CDR3 is made up of 13 amino acids. V lost 5 bases and J 0 bases, leaving 5 bases between the germline ends. The whole variable domain, filled in from reference TRBV29-1 and TRBJ2-6, reads SAVISQKPSRDICQRGTSLTIQCQVDSQVTMMFWYRQQPGQSLTLIATANQGSEATYESGFVIDKFPISRPNLTFSTLTVSNMSPEDSSIYLCSVLSSGANVLTFGAGSRLTVL.

This chain joins TRBV5-1 and TRBJ2-2; TRBD1 matches at 8 bases. The CDR3 has 14 amino acids. The germline CDR1 and CDR2 sequences are SGHRS and YFSETQ. Losses at the gene ends were 6 bases for V and 4 bases for J; bases not matched to a gene: 5. The CDR3: CASNPDRGTGELFF. For the CDR3, the DNA is TGCGCCAGCAACCCAGACAGGGGCACCGGGGAGCTGTTTTTT.